The clone carrying this T cell receptor beta chain was seen a single time. These data come from a study of blood T cell repertoires in COVID-19. Study in general: Both acute and convalescent COVID-19 samples were obtained from the United States, Italy and Spain.

The CDR3 is 16 residues long. Trimming stripped 1 base from V and 3 bases from J, with 14 bases between. Germline V lookup: CDR1 LGHNA, CDR2 YNFKEQ. TCRdb keeps only in-frame clones here, not all; method: immunoSEQ multiplex PCR. The sample yields 88,000 or so clones, roughly 87% seen once. This sequence joins TRBV4-2 and TRBJ2-3; tentative D call: TRBD2 (5 bases). The receptor comes from an elderly man with acute or convalescent COVID-19. The sequenced material came from peripheral blood. In DNA, the CDR3 is TGTGCCAGCAGCCAAGCGGGATGGGCGGGTACAGATACGCAGTATTTT. Its translation is CASSQAGWAGTDTQYF.